The clone carrying this T cell receptor beta chain has more than one count but fewer than ten. Its antigen is still unknown. V lost 5 bases to trimming and J lost 4 bases; unmatched junction nucleotides: 10. CDR3 size: 16 residues. CDR1 is LNHDA and CDR2 is SQIVND in the germline V gene (reference sequence). The PCR was carried out with 60 Vbeta primers and 13 Jbeta primers. Original handling: Some 11 million of the about 80 million unique TCR beta chains counted in a later analysis were shared. Method: immunoSEQ multiplex PCR; TCRdb's copy keeps in-frame clones and lacks some. From that table come the V and J calls and clone size; the DNA was used to work out D and trimming. The table shows 150,000 to 200,000 clones, with 73% occurring only once. The data derive from a study of cytomegalovirus exposure and HLA in healthy donors. Study observations and caveats: Later analysis placed DRB1 highest and HLA-C lowest in TCR association rates, which differed by HLA locus. Immune exposure data for these donors was limited to CMV serostatus. In most subjects, TCR beta sequences reportedly gave accurate predictions of HLA-A and HLA-B alleles.

The sequence was obtained from a woman aged 18 to 35 in good health and CMV-seropositive. This chain uses TRBV19 with TRBJ2-2; 7 bases are a match to TRBD2. The sequencing input was PBMCs. CDR3 loop: CASSRESGVPTGELFF. The CDR3 DNA sequence: TGTGCCAGTAGTCGGGAGAGCGGGGTACCCACCGGGGAGCTGTTTTTT.